The present T cell receptor (beta chain) was sequenced within a study of shared clonotypes between healthy human individuals. About the study: The study drew on a couple of women and a few men aged 18 to 49 as donors.

CDR3 length equals 13 residues. The V gene end was trimmed by 2 bases and the J gene end by 6 bases; junction bases not matched to a gene: 1. Germline values: CDR1 MDHEN, CDR2 SYDVKM. Generated by immunoSEQ multiplex PCR, the TCRdb table keeps only in-frame clones and is missing some. Among 400,000 to 500,000 clones listed, less than 80% were seen once. Material for sequencing was PBMCs. This chain links TRBV28 with TRBJ2-7, with 10 bases fitting TRBD2. This clonotype was sampled from a woman between 40 and 55 years old in good health. Some clones in this sample may be carry-over from other donors' samples. CDR3: CASSLLAGVEQYF. As DNA, the CDR3 is TGTGCCAGCAGTTTACTAGCGGGAGTCGAGCAGTACTTC.